This T cell receptor beta chain was sequenced in a study of OX40 agonist ivuxolimab in advanced cancers. Study summary: The dose-escalation group included hepatocellular carcinoma, melanoma, renal cell carcinoma and head and neck cancer. Overall study findings and caveats: Among T cells, CD8+ cells averaged more expanded clones than CD4+ cells. At doses 0.1 to 3.0 mg/kg, CD4+ and CD8+ clones expanded.

With regard to this clone: Its antigen is unknown.

Per the germline V gene, CDR1 is MNHNS and CDR2 is SASEGT. With 2 bases removed from V and 0 bases from J, the gap between germline ends came to 9 bases. The CDR3 is made up of 15 amino acids. Here immunoSEQ multiplex PCR was the method, and the copy in TCRdb shows in-frame clones only, minus some. The data contain roughly 65,000 clones, around 88% of them singletons. Peripheral blood came from all dose cohorts at three timepoints. The sequence came from an adult with an advanced solid tumor such as melanoma, head and neck, liver or kidney cancer. The rearrangement links TRBV6-1 to TRBJ2-3; TRBD1 is a possible D gene (6 bases). The starting material was CD4+ or CD8+ T cells sorted from blood, obtained in a trial of the OX40 agonist ivuxolimab. CDR3 protein: CASSELQGSTDTQYF. The CDR3 DNA is TGTGCCAGCAGTGAACTACAGGGTAGCACAGATACGCAGTATTTT.